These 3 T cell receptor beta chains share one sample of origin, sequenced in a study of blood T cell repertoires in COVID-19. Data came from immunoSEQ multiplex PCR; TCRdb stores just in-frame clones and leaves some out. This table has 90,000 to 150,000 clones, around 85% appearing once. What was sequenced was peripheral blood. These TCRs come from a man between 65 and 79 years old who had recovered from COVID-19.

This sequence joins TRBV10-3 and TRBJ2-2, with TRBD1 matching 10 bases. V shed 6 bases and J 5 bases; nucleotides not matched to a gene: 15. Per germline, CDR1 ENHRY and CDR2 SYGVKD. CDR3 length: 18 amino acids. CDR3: CAISPGQGLGTRTGELFF. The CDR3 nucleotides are TGTGCCATCAGCCCGGGACAGGGGCTAGGAACGAGGACCGGGGAGCTGTTTTTT.

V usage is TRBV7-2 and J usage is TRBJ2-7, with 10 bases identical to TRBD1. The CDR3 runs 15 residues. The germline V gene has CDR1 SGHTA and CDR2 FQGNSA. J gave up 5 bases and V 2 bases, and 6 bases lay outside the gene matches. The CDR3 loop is CASSLKGTGVHEQYF. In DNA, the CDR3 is TGTGCCAGCAGCTTAAAAGGGACAGGGGTCCACGAGCAGTACTTC.

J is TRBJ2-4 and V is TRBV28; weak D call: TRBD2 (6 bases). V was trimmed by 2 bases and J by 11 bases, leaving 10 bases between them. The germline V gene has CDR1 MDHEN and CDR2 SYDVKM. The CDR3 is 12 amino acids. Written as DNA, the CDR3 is TGTGCCAGCAGTTTAGGAGGGTATCTTCAGTACTTC. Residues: CASSLGGYLQYF.